This is a list of T cell receptor beta chains from one sample in a study of neurological immune-mediated disorders. Each CDR3 protein is one row after TCRdb ran MiXCR on the 5' RACE reads. The sample carries about 79,000 distinct CDR3 sequences, around an eighth recorded once. Sequenced sample: PBMCs. The receptors derive from a woman aged 50 to 60 in good health. Each CDR3 is given with its conserved first and last residue. The D gene is left open where the match is weak. Size is stated for part of the rows, as once, few or many counts, or as a class when the clone is expanded.

DNA: TGCAGTGCTCTGGGGAGGACTAGCGGGAAATACAATGAGCAGTTCTTC; CDR3: CSALGRTSGKYNEQFF; V: TRBV20-1; J: TRBJ2-1; size: many; D: TRBD2
DNA: TGTGCCATCAGAATAGGGAATGGGGAGACCCAGTACTTC; CDR3: CAIRIGNGETQYF; V: TRBV27; J: TRBJ2-5; size: many; D: NA
DNA: TGTGCCAGCAGGCGGGGCAATCAGCCCCAGCATTTT; CDR3: CASRRGNQPQHF; V: TRBV6-5; J: TRBJ1-5; size: many; D: NA
DNA: TGCAGTGCTAGCACGTCAGGTGCTAGCTCCTACAATGAGCAGTTCTTC; CDR3: CSASTSGASSYNEQFF; V: TRBV20-1; J: TRBJ2-1; size: many; D: NA
DNA: TGCGCCAGCAGCCCGGATCCAGGAGGGAACACTGAAGCTTTCTTT; CDR3: CASSPDPGGNTEAFF; V: TRBV5-1; J: TRBJ1-1; size: many; D: NA
DNA: TGTGCCAGCAGCCCCACATGGAGCTCTCGAAACACAATATATTTT; CDR3: CASSPTWSSRNTIYF; V: TRBV27; J: TRBJ1-3; size: NA; D: NA
DNA: TGTGCCAGCAGCCAAGACGCAGCTTCCTACGAGCAGTACTTC; CDR3: CASSQDAASYEQYF; V: TRBV3-1; J: TRBJ2-7; size: NA; D: NA
DNA: TGCGCCAGCAGCTTGGTCGGGGGGGCGTACAATGAGCAGTTCTTC; CDR3: CASSLVGGAYNEQFF; V: TRBV5-1; J: TRBJ2-1; size: many; D: TRBD2
DNA: TGTGCCAGCAGCTTAGACGCGTCAACTAATGAAAAACTGTTTTTT; CDR3: CASSLDASTNEKLFF; V: TRBV7-9; J: TRBJ1-4; size: many; D: NA
DNA: TGTGCCAGCAGCCCGCGGGCCTCTCTCGGTGAGCAGTTCTTC; CDR3: CASSPRASLGEQFF; V: TRBV7-3; J: TRBJ2-1; size: NA; D: NA